This note documents a single T cell receptor (beta chain) sequence. Its antigen is not identified. The entry originates in a study of regulatory T cells in long-lasting Graves disease. Study-wide context: Graves' patients with a new diagnosis had received antithyroid drugs under 3 months.

Study-wide results and caveats: Sampling was limited to peripheral blood rather than thyroid tissue.

The time point was: newly diagnosed GD, antithyroid drugs for less than 3 months. PBMC RNA served as the TCR library source. Building the TCR beta libraries relied on iRepertoire HTBI primers, and CDR3 regions underwent Arm-PCR. TCRdb ran MiXCR on the multiplex PCR reads and lists one entry per CDR3 protein. Of hundreds of thousands of distinct CDR3 sequences in the sample, 16% were seen once. CDR1 SGDLS and CDR2 YYNGEE come from the germline V gene. CDR3 length: 13 residues. The ends were cut back, 2 bases at V and 5 bases at J, with 10 bases in the middle. The same sample was also studied in work on T cells in Graves' hyperthyroidism and ophthalmopathy. That report adds: Researchers found most expanded thyroid clonotypes above 0.001 in blood as well.

This receptor was obtained from a woman aged 35 to 60 with Graves disease. J is TRBJ2-5 and V is TRBV9; a weak D match, TRBD2 (6 bases). The sample in question was peripheral blood mononuclear cells (PBMCs), obtained at new diagnosis, from a patient treated with antithyroid drugs. The CDR3 DNA is TGTGCCAGCAGCGTTAGAGGAGGGGAGACCCAGTACTTC. Amino acid sequence: CASSVRGGETQYF.